This T cell receptor beta chain originates from a study of radiation and T cells in renal cell carcinoma. Whole-study findings and limits: From baseline, blood top tumor clonotypes peaked at 2 weeks post-radiation.

Germline CDR1 is MNHEY and CDR2 is SVGAGI. This CDR3 is built from 15 residues. The ends lost 2 bases at V and 10 bases at J; junction bases unmatched: 8. Of note for this clone: Its antigen is unknown.

The repertoire was sequenced with immunoSEQ multiplex PCR; TCRdb's copy has only in-frame clones and lacks some. The data contain 120,000 or so clones, about four fifths of them singletons. As for time point: blood 2 weeks post-SBRT. Treatment noted: 15 Gy SBRT to primary tumor, nephrectomy 4 weeks later. J is TRBJ2-1 and V is TRBV6-5; TRBD1 matches 10 bases. This TCR was sampled from a man between 45 and 60 years old with renal cell carcinoma. The sample in question was blood, obtained from a patient whose treatment included radiotherapy and nephrectomy. CDR3 protein: CASSYRQGAGGEQFF. CDR3 DNA: TGTGCCAGCAGTTACCGACAGGGGGCAGGAGGAGAGCAGTTCTTC.